This TCR beta chain was sequenced during a study of T cells expressing NK-cell markers (TCRdb year 2020). Regarding the complete study: About 8 donors provided sorted CD3+CD56+NKG2C+, CD3+CD56+NKG2C- and CD3+CD56-NKG2C+ T-cell subsets, whose TCR beta-chain repertoires were profiled. The libraries were sequenced on Illumina HiSeq 2000/2500, MiSeq or NextSeq, producing 2 x 150 bp reads. The study sequenced eight donors, all healthy volunteers chosen at random: three men and five women. Among the eight sequenced donors, seven were HCMV-seropositive and one was HCMV-seronegative.

Measured from the cysteine to the phenylalanine, the CDR3 is 14 residues long. No DNA sequence was recorded. According to the germline V gene, CDR1 reads ENHRY and CDR2 reads SYGVKD. HCMV-specific IgG was detected in serum with a commercial ELISA kit to determine HCMV serostatus. Peripheral blood mononuclear cells were isolated from blood by Ficoll density gradient centrifugation. The paper's findings and limits, for the study overall: In six or seven donors, the dominant CD3+CD56+NKG2C+ clonotypes ranked among the top 10 CD8+ clonotypes, making up roughly 1.0-7.0% of CD8+ T cells. Those dominant clonotypes were again the most abundant among CD3+CD56-NKG2C+ cells in four donors, at about 28.3-60.1%. Whether the expanded NKG2C-expressing T cell clones were specific for HCMV antigens remained unclear.

Of note for this clonotype: Its cognate antigen has yet to be identified.

Instrument on record: Illumina HiSeq 2000. The TCR beta cDNA libraries were made using 5'RACE template switching, a step that added both a universal primer site and unique molecular identifiers. cDNA synthesis was primed from the TCR beta constant segment, followed by two successive PCR amplification steps. The study's processing was this. Reads were demultiplexed and grouped by UMI with MIGEC, and clonotypes were assembled and quantified with MiTCR. Only TCR cDNA sequences supported by at least two reads were kept to exclude erroneous sequences. The tcR package was used for downstream repertoire analysis, with clonotypes matched between fractions based on CDR3 nucleotide sequence plus V segment. VDJmatch was used to annotate antigen specificity against VDJdb, with one amino acid substitution allowed in CDR3. Once TCRdb had reprocessed the reads, it stored one entry per CDR3 protein sequence and supplied no DNA. These V and J calls derive from TCRdb rather than the authors' analysis. The table for this sample records 350,000 to 500,000 distinct CDR3 sequences. About 7.1% of the sample is taken by the ten largest.

This sequence uses TRBV10-3 and TRBJ2-1; the TCRdb D gene call, TRBD2, has no DNA to confirm it. This receptor was obtained from a woman aged 18-70 years in good health. The sequencing sample was made of blood T cells: a sorted CD56 or NKG2C T cell subset, CD4+ or CD8+ T cells, or bulk PBMC T cells (not recorded which). The CDR3 region: CAIGTGALYNEQFF.